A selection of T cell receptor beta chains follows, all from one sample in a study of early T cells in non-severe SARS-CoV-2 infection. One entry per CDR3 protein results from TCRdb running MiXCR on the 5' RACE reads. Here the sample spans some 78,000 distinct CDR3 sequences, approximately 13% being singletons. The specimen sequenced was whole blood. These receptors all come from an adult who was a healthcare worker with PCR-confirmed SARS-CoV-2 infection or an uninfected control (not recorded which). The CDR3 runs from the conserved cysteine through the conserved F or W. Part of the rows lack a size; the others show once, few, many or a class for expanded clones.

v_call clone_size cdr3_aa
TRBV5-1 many CASSSRGPTHNEQFF
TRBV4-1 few CASSRFNRDPNEQYF
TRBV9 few CASSVVVDGTSGQNTEAFF
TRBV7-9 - CASSRTTGTGEIEQYF
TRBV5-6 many CASSFGSDTDTQYF
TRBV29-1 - CSVVGTMAFF
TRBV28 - CASSSPHRKYNTEAFF
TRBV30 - CALMKGGQKTDTQYF
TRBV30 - CAWNSVGLRETQYF
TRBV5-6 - CASSLQGTKPPRGIQYF
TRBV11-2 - CASSVPWTSYAGELFF
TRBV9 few CASSVDLAGTRQYF
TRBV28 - CASSPSRTGGGYTF
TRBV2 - CASSEALLGSSGANVLTF
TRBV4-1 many CASSQEGMFGADTQYF
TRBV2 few CASSERTGSGPEFF
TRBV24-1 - CATSDPLDREETQYF
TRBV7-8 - CASSSLLPEQYF
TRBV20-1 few CSAERGQSLAQHF
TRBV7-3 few CASSLVLGNEQYF
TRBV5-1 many CASSLQGREADTQYF
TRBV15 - CATSRADTGELFF
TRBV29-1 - CSVEASSYEQYF
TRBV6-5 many CASSYSGVSYGYTF
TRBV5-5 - CASSFYLQEEETQYF
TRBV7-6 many CASSLGQASNQPQHF
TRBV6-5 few CASSYSGGSSLGYGYTF
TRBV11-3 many CASSAGLSDSPLHF
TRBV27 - CASRRQGNSVEQYF
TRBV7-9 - CASSLGREGLEQYF
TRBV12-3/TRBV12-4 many CASSFSWNTGELFF
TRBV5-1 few CASSLRDSYEQYF
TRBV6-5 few CASRDLDSSGGLEQYF
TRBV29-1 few CSVGQGLVTEAFF
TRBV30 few CAWSANYGYTF
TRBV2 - CASSRLSYEQYF
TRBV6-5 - CASSYSIRATDTQYF
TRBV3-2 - CASSQVIGTGGRGTEAFF
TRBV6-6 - CASSPRTGAAYEQYF
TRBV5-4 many CASRPPGQGRDTEAFF
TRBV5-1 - CASSFPAEETQYF
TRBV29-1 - CSAAGRVNTEAFF
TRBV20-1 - CSARDATRGDNSPLHF